This T cell receptor beta chain is drawn from a study of siplizumab effects on memory and regulatory T cells. Measured with immunoSEQ multiplex PCR; TCRdb has only the in-frame clones, and not every one. The table has some 100,000 clones, roughly nine tenths seen once. Germline V gives CDR1 LNHDA, CDR2 SQIVND (reference sequence). Trimming took 4 bases from V and 0 from J, leaving 22 bases between them. The CDR3 sequence is 19 residues long. With regard to this clone: Its target is unknown.

Whole-study findings and limits: Memory cells seemed less diverse than naive T cells, which also seemed major contributors to the alloresponse.

Material: Tregs sorted from blood. The receptor comes from a human donor in good health. The chain is built from TRBV19 and TRBJ1-5; maybe TRBD1 (5 bases). The CDR3: CASSSPQGFRGVSNQPQHF. In DNA, the CDR3 is TGTGCCAGTAGTAGTCCGCAGGGTTTCCGCGGCGTTAGCAATCAGCCCCAGCATTTT.